These 9 T cell receptor beta chains were all obtained from the same sample, sequenced in a study of cytomegalovirus exposure and HLA in healthy donors. PCR primers comprised 60 Vbeta and 13 Jbeta primers. Libraries were prepared by immunoSEQ multiplex PCR; TCRdb keeps only in-frame clonotypes and omits some of them. The sample records more than 95,000 clones, roughly 81% being singletons. The material sequenced was PBMCs. These receptor sequences come from a woman aged 25-40 years in good health and CMV-seronegative.

The chain couples TRBV7-9 to TRBJ2-3; 7 bases agree with TRBD1. Germline loops: CDR1 SEHNR, CDR2 FQNEAQ (reference sequence). V was clipped by 5 bases and J by 5 bases; unmatched bases: 7. This CDR3 contains 14 residues. The CDR3 here is CASSQRGRGDTQYF. In DNA, the CDR3 is TGTGCCAGCAGCCAGAGGGGGCGTGGAGATACGCAGTATTTT.

This clone has only a few counts. The chain combines TRBV19 with TRBJ1-3; D is ambiguous. Trimming removed 7 bases from V and 8 bases from J, with 21 bases in between. The CDR3 contains 15 residues. The germline CDR1 and CDR2 sequences are LNHDA and SQIVND (reference sequence). CDR3 nucleotides: TGTGCCAGTACCAACGAAAGACTGGCTCGGGACACCATATATTTT. It is translated as CASTNERLARDTIYF.

The J gene is TRBJ2-5, the V gene TRBV27; 7 nucleotides align to TRBD2. Germline trimming cut 6 bases from V and 5 bases from J; bases unmatched to any gene: 9. This CDR3 spans 14 amino acids. Per germline, CDR1 MNHEY and CDR2 SMNVEV (reference sequence). The CDR3 coding sequence is TGTGCCAGCAGATTACTAGCGATCGAGGAGACCCAGTACTTC. This gives the protein CASRLLAIEETQYF.

This clone showed up just once. This sequence joins TRBV7-3 and TRBJ2-7, with TRBD1 matching 9 bases. V lost 5 bases and J lost 5; bases outside the gene matches: 10. There are 15 residues in the CDR3. Germline values: CDR1 SGHTA, CDR2 FQGTGA. For the CDR3, the DNA is TGTGCCAGCAGCGCCTGGGGACAGGGCAGGGACGAGCAGTACTTC. Translation gives CASSAWGQGRDEQYF.

This clone was counted once. V is TRBV7-9 and J is TRBJ2-1, with 7 bases identical to TRBD2. Trimming cost V 5 bases and J 10 bases; bases outside gene matches: 14. Germline assignment: CDR1 SEHNR and CDR2 FQNEAQ (reference sequence). The CDR3 runs to 15 residues. The CDR3 here is CASSPNPSGGGEQFF. Here the CDR3 DNA reads TGTGCCAGCAGCCCGAACCCTAGCGGAGGCGGCGAGCAGTTCTTC.

This sequence joins TRBV2 and TRBJ1-1; TRBD1 aligns across 9 bases. The germline gives CDR1 SNHLY, CDR2 FYNNEI. This CDR3 comprises 17 residues. V trimming: 7 bases; J trimming: 7 bases; junction bases outside the gene matches: 19. The CDR3 region is CASITPQGALGRFEAFF. As DNA, the CDR3 is TGTGCCAGCATCACCCCACAGGGGGCGCTGGGCCGGTTTGAAGCTTTCTTT.

This clone was detected once. The chain employs TRBV6-5 and TRBJ1-4, with D possibly matching TRBD1 (6 bases). This CDR3 has 14 residues. Trimming removed 5 bases from V and 4 bases from J, with 11 bases in between. CDR1 and CDR2 from the germline V gene are MNHEY and SVGAGI. The CDR3 is CASSRQAHNEKLFF. DNA of the CDR3: TGTGCCAGCAGTCGACAGGCCCATAATGAAAAACTGTTTTTT.

This clone has just a few counts. This chain joins TRBV7-8 and TRBJ2-1, with D maybe TRBD1 (5 bases). CDR3 length equals 15 residues. Germline CDR1 and CDR2: SGHVS and FQNEAQ. The V and J ends lost 3 bases and 7 bases respectively, with 16 bases between them. The CDR3 nucleotides read TGTGCCAGCAGCTTTCACGGTGGACAAGGAAATGAGCAGTTCTTC. Residues: CASSFHGGQGNEQFF.

CDR3 in amino acids: CASRTGSNSYEQYF. Here the CDR3 DNA reads TGTGCCAGTCGAACAGGGTCCAACTCCTACGAGCAGTACTTC. The chain couples TRBV19 to TRBJ2-7, with D perhaps matching TRBD1 (6 bases). Trimming left V 8 bases short and J 0 bases short, with 14 bases between. This CDR3 comprises 14 residues. Germline CDR1 LNHDA, CDR2 SQIVND (reference sequence). The full variable domain, its missing parts supplied by reference TRBV19 and TRBJ2-7, is DGGITQSPKYLFRKEGQNVTLSCEQNLNHDAMYWYRQDPGQGLRLIYYSQIVNDFQKGDIAEGYSVSREKKESFPLTVTSAQKNPTAFYLCASRTGSNSYEQYFGPGTRLTVT.